The next 23 T cell receptor beta chains were all read from a single sample in a study of cytotoxic CD8 clonotypes in ibrutinib-treated CLL. Data came from immunoSEQ multiplex PCR; TCRdb stores just in-frame clones and leaves some out. The table lists approximately 50,000 clones, about 65% of them singletons, with 43% in the top ten. The specimen comprised PBMCs, sampled after 12 months of ibrutinib treatment. All receptors come from a human donor with chronic lymphocytic leukemia.

The chain carries TRBV6-5 and TRBJ2-1; weak D call: TRBD2 (5 bases). The CDR3 is 16 residues long. Looked up from germline, CDR1 is MNHEY and CDR2 is SVGAGI. With 2 bases removed from V and 9 bases from J, the gap between germline ends came to 20 bases. The CDR3 DNA follows: TGTGCCAGCAGTTACAGCCGCGACTATCCCGGGCCTGAGCAGTTCTTC. Encoded protein: CASSYSRDYPGPEQFF.

The V call is TRBV5-6, the J call TRBJ2-7, with 9 bases that match TRBD1. CDR1 and CDR2 from the germline V gene are SGHDT and YYEEEE. The CDR3 spans 14 residues. V lost 4 bases and J lost 1; bases outside the gene matches: 3. CDR3 region: CASSNGQGSYEQYF. CDR3 bases: TGTGCCAGCAGCAATGGACAGGGGTCCTACGAGCAGTACTTC.

This clone occurred once. The chain recombines TRBV7-9 with TRBJ2-5; TRBD2 matches at 9 bases. The CDR3 is 15 amino acids. CDR1 SEHNR and CDR2 FQNEAQ come from the germline V gene (reference sequence). The J segment lost 7 bases and the V segment lost 5 bases, leaving 11 bases of the junction unmatched. The CDR3 protein is CASSLAGGRAGTQYF. The CDR3 nucleotides read TGTGCCAGCAGCCTCGCGGGGGGGAGAGCCGGGACCCAGTACTTC.

This clone has a count of ten or more. The genes are TRBV5-4 and TRBJ2-2; 7 bases map to TRBD1. Germline-derived CDR1 and CDR2 are SGHNT and YYREEE (reference sequence). The CDR3 has 15 residues. V gave up 6 bases and J gave up 1 base; unmatched junction bases: 6. CDR3 in amino acids: CASTHRGGNTGELFF. The CDR3 DNA reads TGTGCCAGCACCCACAGGGGTGGGAACACCGGGGAGCTGTTTTTT.

The gene calls are TRBV28 and TRBJ2-2; 7 bases are shared with TRBD1. J was trimmed by 4 bases and V by 3 bases; bases with no gene match: 2. Per the germline V gene, CDR1 is MDHEN and CDR2 is SYDVKM. CDR3 length: 14 residues. The CDR3 protein is CASSFSGGTGELFF. CDR3 nucleotide sequence: TGTGCCAGCAGTTTTTCAGGGGGCACCGGGGAGCTGTTTTTT.

The J gene is TRBJ2-5, the V gene TRBV18, with D possibly TRBD1 on 6 matching bases. V lost 6 bases and J lost 3, with 14 bases in between. This CDR3 region has 14 residues. CDR1 is KGHSH and CDR2 is LQKENI in the germline V gene. CDR3: CASSPRTEEETQYF. CDR3 coding DNA: TGTGCCAGCTCTCCGAGGACAGAGGAAGAGACCCAGTACTTC.

CDR3 sequence (DNA): TGTGCCAGCAGCTTGAGTCGACAGGGGTGGGTCTACGAGCAGTACTTC. Its protein is CASSLSRQGWVYEQYF. The J gene is TRBJ2-7, the V gene TRBV5-6; TRBD1 aligns across 8 bases. The CDR3 has 16 amino acids. Losses at the gene ends were 1 base for V and 3 bases for J; bases not matched to a gene: 9. Germline CDR1 SGHDT, CDR2 YYEEEE.

This rearrangement joins TRBV7-5 to TRBJ1-5; the DNA was not used to check the table's D call, TRBD1. TRBV7-5 is reported as a pseudogene. The CDR3 has 14 amino acids. CDR3 region: CVRSYDREHQPQHF. CDR3 bases: TGTGTCAGAAGCTATGACAGGGAACATCAGCCCCAGCATTTT.

The V call is TRBV6-5, the J call TRBJ1-5; a weak D match, TRBD1 (5 bases). Trimming pared 5 bases from V and 3 bases from J, leaving 11 bases between. The CDR3 totals 14 residues. CDR1 and CDR2 from the germline V gene are MNHEY and SVGAGI. The CDR3 DNA is TGTGCCAGCAGTCCGCAGGGTAACAATCAGCCCCAGCATTTT. Translation: CASSPQGNNQPQHF.

This chain's CDR3 is CASSRDGTQYF. The CDR3 nucleotides read TGTGCCAGCAGTAGGGACGGGACCCAGTACTTC. The chain couples TRBV6-5 to TRBJ2-5; D assignment may be TRBD1 or TRBD2 (5 bases each). The CDR3 spans 11 residues. Germline V gives CDR1 MNHEY, CDR2 SVGAGI. V dropped 5 bases and J dropped 7 bases, with 8 bases sitting between them.

J is TRBJ2-3 and V is TRBV29-1; D possibly matches TRBD1 or TRBD2 (5 bases each). Looked up from germline, CDR1 is SQVTM and CDR2 is ANQGSEA. Trimming shortened V by 4 bases and J by 4 bases, and 15 bases separated the two germline ends. The CDR3 is 14 residues long. The CDR3 region has the DNA TGCAGCGTTGCGGGGACCCCAAGGGCAGATACGCAGTATTTT. Translated: CSVAGTPRADTQYF.

This clone occurred a few times. V usage is TRBV27 and J usage is TRBJ2-6, with TRBD1 identical over 8 bases. This CDR3 spans 19 amino acids. V shed 5 bases and J 1 base; nucleotides not matched to a gene: 13. Germline V lookup: CDR1 MNHEY, CDR2 SMNVEV (reference sequence). CDR3 in amino acids: CASSDLLRTGRSGANVLTF. The DNA for the CDR3 is TGTGCCAGCAGTGATCTCTTGAGGACAGGGAGGTCTGGGGCCAACGTCCTGACTTTC.

J is TRBJ2-1 and V is TRBV2, with D possibly matching TRBD2 (5 bases). CDR3 size: 15 residues. CDR1 SNHLY and CDR2 FYNNEI come from the germline V gene. V dropped 6 bases and J dropped 0 bases, with 12 bases sitting between them. CDR3: CASRADLSSYNEQFF. CDR3 DNA: TGTGCCAGCAGAGCGGACCTGAGCTCCTACAATGAGCAGTTCTTC.

Here the CDR3 reads CASSTPKGTSVHPAYEQYF. The CDR3 DNA reads as TGTGCCAGCAGCACCCCAAAGGGGACTAGCGTTCATCCCGCCTACGAGCAGTACTTC. The J gene is TRBJ2-7, the V gene TRBV5-4; 10 bases match TRBD2. The CDR3 is 19 amino acids. The V gene's germline CDR1 is SGHNT and CDR2 YYREEE (reference sequence). Trimming removed 4 bases from V and 2 bases from J; junction bases left unmatched: 18. Complete variable domain (other parts from reference TRBV5-4 and TRBJ2-7): ETGVTQSPTHLIKTRGQQVTLRCSSQSGHNTVSWYQQALGQGPQFIFQYYREEENGRGNFPPRFSGLQFPNYSSELNVNALELDDSALYLCASSTPKGTSVHPAYEQYFGPGTRLTVT.

The CDR3 DNA reads as TGTGCCAGCAGCTGGAAGGTCACAGGGGGCGCATCGGTCGGCTACGAGCAGTACTTC. Amino acid sequence: CASSWKVTGGASVGYEQYF. The rearrangement joins TRBV7-2 to TRBJ2-7; 9 bases fit TRBD1. The germline gives CDR1 SGHTA, CDR2 FQGNSA. The CDR3 spans 19 residues. V shed 4 bases and J 3 bases; nucleotides not matched to a gene: 19.

The chain combines TRBV11-3 with TRBJ2-1, with TRBD2 matching over 14 bases. The CDR3 covers 15 residues. Germline values: CDR1 SGHNT, CDR2 YENEEA. The V and J ends lost 1 base and 8 bases, in that order; junction bases with no gene match: 1. CDR3 in DNA: TGTGCCAGCAGCTTAGGACTAGCGGGAGGGGATGAGCAGTTCTTC. Translation gives CASSLGLAGGDEQFF.

The CDR3 DNA follows: TGTGCCAGTAGTATCGGACCAGTCTACGAGCAGTACTTC. Translating gives CASSIGPVYEQYF. The genes are TRBV19 and TRBJ2-7; D uncertain. Trimming removed 3 bases from V and 3 bases from J, with 9 bases in between. The CDR3 totals 13 residues. Looked up from germline, CDR1 is LNHDA and CDR2 is SQIVND (reference sequence).

Comment on this clone: One junction end disagrees with the germline gene, perhaps due to a read error. The chain couples TRBV5-6 to TRBJ1-1; 9 nucleotides line up with TRBD1. The CDR3 totals 15 residues. The germline CDR1 and CDR2 sequences are SGHDT and YYEEEE. The CDR3 is CASSSELTGGPRPDF. For the CDR3, the DNA is TGTGCCAGCAGCTCCGAGCTAACAGGGGGCCCGAGGCCGGACTTT.

This clone was detected once. V is TRBV4-1 and J is TRBJ1-1; 8 nucleotides line up with TRBD1. CDR1 and CDR2 from the germline V gene are MGHRA and YSYEKL. The CDR3 is made up of 17 amino acids. The V segment lost 1 base and the J segment 0 bases; nucleotides outside the gene matches: 7. CDR3 DNA sequence: TGCGCCAGCAGCCAAGTGTCAGGGGGCTTGGTGAACACTGAAGCTTTCTTT. Amino acids: CASSQVSGGLVNTEAFF.

The V and J genes are TRBV5-1 and TRBJ2-1; 7 bases match TRBD1. V lost 2 bases and J lost 9; bases outside the gene matches: 5. CDR1 and CDR2 from the germline V gene are SGHRS and YFSETQ. The CDR3 loop spans 13 amino acids. For the CDR3, the DNA is TGCGCCAGCAGCTTTAACAGGGGTGGTGAGCAGTTCTTC. This gives the protein CASSFNRGGEQFF.

The DNA of the CDR3 is TGTGCCAGCAGCGGACTAGCGGGAGGGCCCACCGGGGAGCTGTTTTTT. Its protein is CASSGLAGGPTGELFF. V and J are TRBV7-6 and TRBJ2-2; TRBD2 matches at 15 bases. J was trimmed by 4 bases and V by 5 bases; bases with no gene match: 2. The CDR3 has 16 residues. Germline V gene lookup returns CDR1 SGHVS and CDR2 FNYEAQ.

V usage is TRBV2 and J usage is TRBJ2-1, with TRBD2 as a possible D gene (6 bases). Trimming removed 7 bases at V and 3 bases at J, with 7 bases between. This CDR3 comprises 12 residues. CDR1 is SNHLY, CDR2 FYNNEI, per germline. The CDR3: CASTAGYNEQFF. As DNA, the CDR3 is TGTGCCAGCACAGCGGGCTACAATGAGCAGTTCTTC.

This clone has more than one count but fewer than ten. The V call is TRBV5-1, the J call TRBJ2-7; the D call may be TRBD1 or TRBD2 (5 bases each). This CDR3 has 15 residues. CDR1 SGHRS and CDR2 YFSETQ come from the germline V gene. Trimming left V 4 bases short and J 6 bases short, with 20 bases between. CDR3 protein: CASSPGGMAWSEQYF. DNA for the CDR3: TGCGCCAGCAGCCCTGGGGGAATGGCTTGGAGCGAGCAGTACTTC.